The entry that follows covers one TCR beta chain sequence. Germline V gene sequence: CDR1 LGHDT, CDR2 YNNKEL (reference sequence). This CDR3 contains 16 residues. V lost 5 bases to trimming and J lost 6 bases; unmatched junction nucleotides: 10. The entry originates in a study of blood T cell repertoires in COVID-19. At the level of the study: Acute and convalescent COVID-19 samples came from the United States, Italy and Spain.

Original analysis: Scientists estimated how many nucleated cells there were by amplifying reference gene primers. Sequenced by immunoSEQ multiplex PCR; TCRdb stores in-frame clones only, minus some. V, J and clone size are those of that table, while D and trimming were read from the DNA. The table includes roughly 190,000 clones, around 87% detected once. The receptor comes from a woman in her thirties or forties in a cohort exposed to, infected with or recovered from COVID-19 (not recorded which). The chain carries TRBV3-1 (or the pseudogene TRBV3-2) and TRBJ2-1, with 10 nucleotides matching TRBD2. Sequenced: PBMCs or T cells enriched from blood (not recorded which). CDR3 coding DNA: TGTGCCAGCAGCATGGCCCCTAGCGGGGGAGGCAATGAGCAGTTCTTC. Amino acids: CASSMAPSGGGNEQFF.